This section outlines one T cell receptor beta chain sequence together with its context. This specimen belongs to a study of blood T cell repertoires in COVID-19. The CDR3 loop spans 14 amino acids. Germline loops: CDR1 SGHTA, CDR2 FQGNSA. Unmatched junction bases numbered 7, after V lost 4 bases and J lost 5 bases. TCRdb's copy holds only in-frame clones and misses some; the assay was immunoSEQ multiplex PCR. The sample lists 380,000 or so clones, 70% to 90% occurring once. The V gene is TRBV7-2, the J gene TRBJ1-2; 7 nucleotides agree with TRBD1. Specimen: peripheral blood. This TCR derives from a woman aged 55-70 years with COVID-19, enrolled during active disease. The CDR3 here is CASSSQGQDYGYTF. The CDR3 DNA is TGTGCCAGCAGCTCGCAAGGACAGGATTATGGCTACACCTTC.